This TCR beta chain is from a study of blood T cell repertoires in COVID-19. The overall study: Samples of COVID-19 (acute and convalescent) were obtained from the United States, Italy and Spain. The cDNA or gDNA used as material had been derived from T cells, B-cell-depleted T cells, or PBMCs.

In the authors' workflow: Estimation of nucleated cell counts relied on the amplification of reference gene primers. Data came from immunoSEQ multiplex PCR; TCRdb stores just in-frame clones and leaves some out. V, J and clone size derive from that table, while D and trimming were established from the DNA sequence. The profile shows some 150,000 clones, roughly 90% of them singletons. Enrolled through a virtual design, the participants were between roughly 18 and 100 years of age and came from about two dozen US areas. Looked up from germline, CDR1 is SGHKS and CDR2 is YYEKEE (reference sequence). The V and J ends lost 2 bases and 8 bases, in that order; junction bases with no gene match: 6. The CDR3 is made up of 14 amino acids.

The genes are TRBV5-5 and TRBJ1-4; 7 bases are a match to TRBD1. The sample was PBMCs or T cells enriched from blood (not recorded which). This receptor was taken from a woman aged 25-40 years with acute COVID-19. The CDR3 loop reads CASSLGQVREKLFF. The CDR3 DNA reads as TGTGCCAGCAGCTTAGGACAGGTTCGGGAAAAACTGTTTTTT. The variable domain in full, completed from reference TRBV5-5 and TRBJ1-4, reads DAGVTQSPTHLIKTRGQQVTLRCSPISGHKSVSWYQQVLGQGPQFIFQYYEKEERGRGNFPDRFSARQFPNYSSELNVNALLLGDSALYLCASSLGQVREKLFFGSGTQLSVL.